These T cell receptor beta chains were read from a single sample in a study of T cells in Graves' hyperthyroidism and ophthalmopathy. TCRdb independently ran MiXCR on the multiplex PCR reads; one entry per CDR3 protein. The sample has around 620,000 distinct CDR3 sequences; more than 45% are singletons. Sequencing was carried out using peripheral blood or thyroid tissue (not recorded which). The receptor source for this set is an adult woman with Graves' disease, either hyperthyroidism or ophthalmopathy (not recorded which). The CDR3 runs from the conserved cysteine through the conserved F or W. A D gene is named only where the DNA matches it firmly. Clone size is given for some rows only: seen once, a few or many times, or a class if the clone is expanded.

J: TRBJ1-2; length: 12; D: TRBD1; V: TRBV29-1; size: NA; DNA: TGCAGCATACCGACAGGGGACTATGGCTACACCTTC; CDR3: CSIPTGDYGYTF
J: TRBJ2-5; length: 13; D: NA; V: TRBV6-5; size: NA; DNA: TGTGCCAGCAGTAACCGGGGGTCGGGGACCCAGTACTTC; CDR3: CASSNRGSGTQYF
J: TRBJ1-2; length: 14; D: NA; V: TRBV12-3/TRBV12-4; size: NA; DNA: TGTGCCAGCAGCCCATTCCCGGTGGCATATGGCTACACCTTC; CDR3: CASSPFPVAYGYTF
J: TRBJ1-6; length: 16; D: TRBD1; V: TRBV7-9; size: NA; DNA: TGTGCCAGCAGCCGTTTTAACAGGGGGCTGAGTTCACCCCTCCACTTT; CDR3: CASSRFNRGLSSPLHF
J: TRBJ2-1; length: 14; D: TRBD1; V: TRBV6-5; size: NA; DNA: TGTGCCACCAACGGGGGACAGGGTTTGACTGAGCAGTTCTTC; CDR3: CATNGGQGLTEQFF
J: TRBJ2-7; length: 15; D: TRBD1; V: TRBV5-1; size: many; DNA: TGCGCCAGCAGCTTGATTGTGGGACAGGGACGCGAGCAGTACTTC; CDR3: CASSLIVGQGREQYF
J: TRBJ2-5; length: 12; D: NA; V: TRBV12-3/TRBV12-4; size: many; DNA: TGTGCCAGCAGTCCGCCGGGGGCGACCCAGTACTTC; CDR3: CASSPPGATQYF
J: TRBJ2-5; length: 15; D: TRBD2; V: TRBV28; size: many; DNA: TGTGCCAGCAGTTCTAGCGGGGCGGGCGGAGAGACCCAGTACTTC; CDR3: CASSSSGAGGETQYF
J: TRBJ1-1; length: 18; D: NA; V: TRBV7-3; size: many; DNA: TGTGCCAGCAGCTTATTTGGGGTACGGCGTCGGAGGAACACTGAAGCTTTCTTT; CDR3: CASSLFGVRRRRNTEAFF
J: TRBJ2-5; length: 13; D: NA; V: TRBV12-3/TRBV12-4; size: many; DNA: TGTGCCAGCAGTTTTCACCTGCGGGAGACCCAGTACTTC; CDR3: CASSFHLRETQYF
J: TRBJ1-1; length: 13; D: NA; V: TRBV7-3; size: NA; DNA: TGTGCCAGCAGCTTCCGGGGGGGCGCCGGAGCTTTCTTT; CDR3: CASSFRGGAGAFF
J: TRBJ2-7; length: 13; D: NA; V: TRBV5-8; size: NA; DNA: TGTGCCAGCAGTAAAGGGTACACCTACGAGCAGTACTTC; CDR3: CASSKGYTYEQYF
J: TRBJ2-2; length: 18; D: NA; V: TRBV7-9; size: many; DNA: TGTGCCAGCAGCTCAACCCTATTAGGGGGATCGAACACCGGGGAGCTGTTTTTT; CDR3: CASSSTLLGGSNTGELFF
J: TRBJ1-1; length: 19; D: TRBD1; V: TRBV10-3; size: NA; DNA: TGTGCCATCAGTGAGAGACCACCGGGACAGGGGTCCATGAACACTGAAGCTTTCTTT; CDR3: CAISERPPGQGSMNTEAFF
J: TRBJ2-6; length: 13; D: NA; V: TRBV19; size: few; DNA: TGTGCCAGTAGTTCACGCCGGGCCAACGTCCTGACTTTC; CDR3: CASSSRRANVLTF
J: TRBJ2-2; length: 14; D: NA; V: TRBV10-2; size: many; DNA: TGCGCCACCCAGGGGGGAGAGAACACCGGGGAGCTGTTTTTT; CDR3: CATQGGENTGELFF
J: TRBJ1-5; length: 16; D: NA; V: TRBV6-1; size: many; DNA: TGTGCCAGCAGTGATCTTTCGGGGGGGACCAATCAGCCCCAGCATTTT; CDR3: CASSDLSGGTNQPQHF
J: TRBJ1-1; length: 15; D: NA; V: TRBV6-6; size: NA; DNA: TGTGCCAGCAGCTCACAGAGCCCCTCTGTTGCTGAAGCTTTCTTT; CDR3: CASSSQSPSVAEAFF
J: TRBJ1-1; length: 14; D: TRBD1; V: TRBV10-3; size: many; DNA: TGTGCCATCAGTCGGACAGGTGGGAACACTGAAGCTTTCTTT; CDR3: CAISRTGGNTEAFF
J: TRBJ2-7; length: 12; D: NA; V: TRBV15; size: many; DNA: TGTGCCACCAGCAGAGATGTGGGCGAGCAGTACTTC; CDR3: CATSRDVGEQYF
J: TRBJ2-5; length: 14; D: TRBD1; V: TRBV11-2; size: few; DNA: TGTGCCAGCAGCCCGACAGGGGCGCGGGAGACCCAGTACTTC; CDR3: CASSPTGARETQYF
J: TRBJ1-6; length: 13; D: NA; V: TRBV12-3/TRBV12-4; size: many; DNA: TGTGCCAGCAGTTTACAGGGCAGTTCACCCCTCCACTTT; CDR3: CASSLQGSSPLHF
J: TRBJ2-5; length: 15; D: TRBD2; V: TRBV10-3; size: NA; DNA: TGTGCCATCAGTGAGCGACTAGCGGGAGAAGAGACCCAGTACTTC; CDR3: CAISERLAGEETQYF
J: TRBJ1-1; length: 12; D: NA; V: TRBV2; size: many; DNA: TGTGCCAGCAGTGAGCCCCGAGCGGAAGCTTTCTTT; CDR3: CASSEPRAEAFF
J: TRBJ1-1; length: 13; D: TRBD1; V: TRBV29-1; size: NA; DNA: TGCAGCGTTGGTCGACAGGGAAGCACTGAAGCTTTCTTT; CDR3: CSVGRQGSTEAFF
J: TRBJ2-7; length: 14; D: TRBD2; V: TRBV10-1; size: many; DNA: TGCGCCAGCAGCCCTAGTAGCGGGAGGAACGAGCAGTACTTC; CDR3: CASSPSSGRNEQYF
J: TRBJ1-4; length: 14; D: NA; V: TRBV10-3; size: many; DNA: TGTGCCATCAGTGAGTCGGTGCAGGACGGAAAACTGTTTTTT; CDR3: CAISESVQDGKLFF
J: TRBJ1-1; length: 14; D: TRBD1; V: TRBV11-2; size: many; DNA: TGTGCCAGCAGCTTCCGGGACAGGGGCGCTGAAGCTTTCTTT; CDR3: CASSFRDRGAEAFF
J: TRBJ2-5; length: 9; D: NA; V: TRBV12-3/TRBV12-4; size: NA; DNA: TGTGCCAGCAGTTGGGGACAGTACTTC; CDR3: CASSWGQYF
J: TRBJ2-2; length: 14; D: NA; V: TRBV7-9; size: NA; DNA: TGTGCCAGCAGTGGAAAGCCGGTCTTCGGGGAGCTGTTTTTT; CDR3: CASSGKPVFGELFF
J: TRBJ1-1; length: 12; D: TRBD1; V: TRBV29-1; size: few; DNA: TGCAGCGTTATGGACAGGGAGGTTGAAGCTTTCTTT; CDR3: CSVMDREVEAFF
J: TRBJ1-1; length: 11; D: NA; V: TRBV29-1; size: NA; DNA: TGCAGCGCCGACAGGAACACTGAAGCTTTCTTT; CDR3: CSADRNTEAFF
J: TRBJ1-1; length: 13; D: NA; V: TRBV5-1; size: NA; DNA: TGCGCCAGCAGCTTGACGGCAGCCACTGAAGCTTTCTTT; CDR3: CASSLTAATEAFF